This T cell receptor beta chain was recorded in a study of T cells in Graves' hyperthyroidism and ophthalmopathy. Germline V lookup: CDR1 MNHNS, CDR2 SASEGT. With 6 bases clipped from V and 5 bases from J, the junction kept 3 bases outside the gene matches. The CDR3 runs 13 residues. RNA transcripts gave rise to amplified TCR beta CDR3 regions. HTBI primers were the set used in a first-round RT-PCR of the TCR CDR3. In TCRdb, the multiplex PCR reads were re-called with MiXCR into one record per CDR3 protein. Here the sample spans 690,000 or so distinct CDR3 sequences, under 20% being singletons. This clonotype came up many times.

The V call is TRBV6-1, the J call TRBJ1-5; the match to TRBD1 covers 8 bases. This clonotype was sampled from a woman aged 50 to 65 with Graves' hyperthyroidism that later progressed to Graves' ophthalmopathy. Sequenced material: blood. CDR3 residues: CASRRTGYQPQHF. CDR3 DNA sequence: TGTGCCAGCAGAAGGACAGGGTATCAGCCCCAGCATTTT.